Listed below are T cell receptor beta chains from one sample, sequenced in a study of blood T cell repertoires in COVID-19. Libraries were prepared by immunoSEQ multiplex PCR; TCRdb keeps only in-frame clonotypes and omits some of them. The sample includes 150,000 to 200,000 clones, roughly 90% seen only once; the top ten take 10% to 11%. The sample was peripheral blood. The source of these receptors is an older woman with COVID-19, enrolled during active disease. Both conserved end residues are trimmed from each CDR3. The order of the fields is V gene, CDR3 protein.

TRBV7-9	ASSLTSAGFAEKLF
TRBV7-3	ASSLMGRVGYGYT
TRBV11-3	ASSAFGTGSGYGYT
TRBV11-2	ASSFPGGNEQY
TRBV19	ASSMILAGLLNIQY
TRBV3-1/TRBV3-2	ASSQGQSVLGSEQY
TRBV4-2	ASSQGALAEEGYEQY
TRBV13	ASSSRTGGGETQY
TRBV5-1	ASSPGRGYGNGANVLT
TRBV29-1	SAQVGAGLRY
TRBV30	AWAKFTSGSGEQY
TRBV6-5	ASSPGGWDEQY
TRBV5-6	ASSGGLAGGTSPRETQY
TRBV4-2	ASSPPGGTNQPQH
TRBV6-2/TRBV6-3	ASSYRVGSYQPQH
TRBV6-5	ASSYSRGDQPQH
TRBV27	ASSFLLSLNEQY
TRBV18	ASSPVGTSGRSYEQY
TRBV5-1	ASSLEGGPYGYT
TRBV28	ASSSRTGWYEQY
TRBV5-1	ASSTRQGVYEQY
TRBV23-1	ASSQSPDLGSTDTQY
TRBV5-1	ASSRIGPSPGNTGELF
TRBV4-1	ASSRRSGTSGMEAYEQY